This T cell receptor (beta chain) originates from a study of T-cell memory formation after mild COVID-19. TCRdb reanalysed the 5' RACE reads using MiXCR and keeps one entry per CDR3 protein. This sample carries fewer than 250,000 distinct CDR3 sequences, about 10% of them seen once, and the ten largest clones take 2.5% to 3.5%. This CDR3 has 12 amino acids. Germline CDR1 is LGHNA and CDR2 is YSLEER. The V end lost 4 bases, the J end lost 6 bases, and 7 bases lay between the germline ends. A few counts support this clonotype. The antigen remains unidentified. Findings and caveats of the study: Later expanders leaned CD4+, whereas day 15 to 85 contracting clones were balanced CD4/CD8. Contracting CD4+ clones were located mainly in CM and EM, and CD8+ clones in EMRA.

The chain carries TRBV4-3 and TRBJ2-1; D unclear. This clonotype originated in a man between 18 and 29 years old who had mild COVID-19 (a few samples of this study predate the infection). Cell type and time point are not known. Sample: PBMCs or a T cell subset sorted from them (not recorded which). In DNA form, the CDR3 reads TGCGCCAGCAGCCGGTCAGGCAATGAGCAGTTCTTC. Translated: CASSRSGNEQFF.